This T cell receptor (beta chain) was profiled in a study of blood T cell repertoires in COVID-19. As for the study in general: Italy, Spain and the United States were the sources of the convalescent and acute COVID-19 samples. In each case, the material was cDNA or gDNA derived from T cells, B-cell-depleted T cells, or PBMCs.

Measured with immunoSEQ multiplex PCR; TCRdb has only the in-frame clones, and not every one. The data hold some 58,000 clones, with about four fifths observed a single time. The V and J ends lost 4 bases and 0 bases respectively, with 24 bases between them. This CDR3 region has 19 residues. Germline V gives CDR1 SGDLS, CDR2 YYNGEE. Sample: peripheral blood. The chain employs TRBV9 and TRBJ2-3; unclear D gene. The TCR sequence derives from a human donor in a cohort sampled during active COVID-19. CDR3 region: CASSPPEQVLGSSTDTQYF. In DNA form, the CDR3 reads TGTGCCAGCAGCCCCCCAGAGCAGGTATTAGGTTCTAGCACAGATACGCAGTATTTT.